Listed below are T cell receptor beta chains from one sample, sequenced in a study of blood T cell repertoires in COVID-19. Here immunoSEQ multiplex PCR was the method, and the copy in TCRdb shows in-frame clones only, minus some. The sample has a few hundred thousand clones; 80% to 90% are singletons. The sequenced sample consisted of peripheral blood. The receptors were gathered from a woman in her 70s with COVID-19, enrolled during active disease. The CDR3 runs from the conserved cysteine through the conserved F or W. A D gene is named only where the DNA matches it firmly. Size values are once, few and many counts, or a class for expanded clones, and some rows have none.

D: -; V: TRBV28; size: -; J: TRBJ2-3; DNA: TGTGCCAGCAGTTTCCAGGTGTCGGGAATAGATACGCAGTATTTT; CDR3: CASSFQVSGIDTQYF
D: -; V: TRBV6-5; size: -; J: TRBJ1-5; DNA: TGTGCCAGCGGAGGGAACAATCAGCCCCAGCATTTT; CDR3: CASGGNNQPQHF
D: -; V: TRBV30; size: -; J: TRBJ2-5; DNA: TGTGCCTGGAGTGCCCAGGGGCCTAGAGAGACCCAGTACTTC; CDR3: CAWSAQGPRETQYF
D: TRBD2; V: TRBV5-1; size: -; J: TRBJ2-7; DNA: TGCGCCAGCAGCTCGGGACTAGGCTCCTACGAGCAGTACTTC; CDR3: CASSSGLGSYEQYF
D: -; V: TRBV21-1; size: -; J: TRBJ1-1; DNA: TGTGCCAGCAGGCAAACCGGGACAGGGGGGACTGAAGCTTTCTTT; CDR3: CASRQTGTGGTEAFF
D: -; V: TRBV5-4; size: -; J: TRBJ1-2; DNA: TGTGCCAGCACCTTTTCGGACATTCCGGGTGGCTACACCTTC; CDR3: CASTFSDIPGGYTF
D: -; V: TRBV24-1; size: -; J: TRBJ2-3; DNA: TGTGCCACCAGACCGGGAGTTCGCACAGATACGCAGTATTTT; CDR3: CATRPGVRTDTQYF
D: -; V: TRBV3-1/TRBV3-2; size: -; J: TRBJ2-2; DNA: TGTGCCAGCAGCCAACTATACACCGGGGAGCTGTTTTTT; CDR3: CASSQLYTGELFF
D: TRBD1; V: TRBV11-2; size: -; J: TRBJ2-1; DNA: TGTGCCAGCAGCGAAGACAGGGCACATGAGCAGTTCTTC; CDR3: CASSEDRAHEQFF
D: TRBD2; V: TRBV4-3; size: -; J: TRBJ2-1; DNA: TGCGCCAGCAGCCAAGGGACTAGCGGCTACAATGAGCAGTTCTTC; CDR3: CASSQGTSGYNEQFF
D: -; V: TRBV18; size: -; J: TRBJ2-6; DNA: TGTGCCAGCTCACCGAAAACCACGACAGCCGCTAGCTCTGGGGCCAACGTCCTGACTTTC; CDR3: CASSPKTTTAASSGANVLTF
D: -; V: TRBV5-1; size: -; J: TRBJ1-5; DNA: TGCGCCAGCAGCTTGGAAGGAGTCGGGTATCAGCCCCAGCATTTT; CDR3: CASSLEGVGYQPQHF
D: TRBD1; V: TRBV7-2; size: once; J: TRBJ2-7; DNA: TGTGCCAGCAGCTTTTCGGACAGGGTGTCCTACGAGCAGTACTTC; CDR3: CASSFSDRVSYEQYF
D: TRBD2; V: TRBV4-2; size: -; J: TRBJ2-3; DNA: TGTGCCAGCAGCCTTCAACTAGCGGGAGCTATAGATACGCAGTATTTT; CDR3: CASSLQLAGAIDTQYF
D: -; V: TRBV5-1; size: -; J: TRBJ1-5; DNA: TGCGCCAGCAGCTTGGCCGGCGGGGTGGGACAGCCCCAGCATTTT; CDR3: CASSLAGGVGQPQHF
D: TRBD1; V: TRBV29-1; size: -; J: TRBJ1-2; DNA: TGCAGCGTCGGACAGGGGGCGGACTATGGCTACACCTTC; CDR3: CSVGQGADYGYTF
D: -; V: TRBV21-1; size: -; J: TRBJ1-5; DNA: TGTGCCAGCAAGCATAGGAGGCCCCAGCATTTT; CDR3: CASKHRRPQHF
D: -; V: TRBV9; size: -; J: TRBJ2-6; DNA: TGTGCCAGCAGCGTGGCGGAACTCTCTGGGGCCAACGTCCTGACTTTC; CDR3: CASSVAELSGANVLTF
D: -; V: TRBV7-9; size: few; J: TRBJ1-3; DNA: TGTGCCAGCAGCTCTCGACTGCAGAATGGAAACACCATATATTTT; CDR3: CASSSRLQNGNTIYF
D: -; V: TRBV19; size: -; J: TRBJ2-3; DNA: TGTGCCAGTAGTGGTTTACTTGGGAAGGAGGCAGATACGCAGTATTTT; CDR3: CASSGLLGKEADTQYF
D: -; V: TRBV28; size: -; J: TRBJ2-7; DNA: TGTGCCAGCACTGTACTAGGGCGGATAGCCTACGAGCAGTACTTC; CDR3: CASTVLGRIAYEQYF
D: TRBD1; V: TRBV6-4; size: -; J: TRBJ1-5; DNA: TGTGCCAGCAGTCCAGGGGGAAATAGCAATCAGCCCCAGCATTTT; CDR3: CASSPGGNSNQPQHF
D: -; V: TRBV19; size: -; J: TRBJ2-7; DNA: TGTGCCAGTAGTCCCCAGGGGGGCGAGCAGTACTTC; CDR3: CASSPQGGEQYF
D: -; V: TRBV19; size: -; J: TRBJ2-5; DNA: TGTGCCAGTAGTCCGGGGGACCTCCAAGAGACCCAGTACTTC; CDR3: CASSPGDLQETQYF
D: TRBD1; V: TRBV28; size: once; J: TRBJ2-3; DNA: TGTGCCAGCAGACCTACCCGGGACAGATCAGATACGCAGTATTTT; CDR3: CASRPTRDRSDTQYF
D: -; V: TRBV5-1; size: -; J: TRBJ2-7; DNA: TGCGCCAGCAGCTTGGCGGCAGGATACGAGCAGTACTTC; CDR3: CASSLAAGYEQYF
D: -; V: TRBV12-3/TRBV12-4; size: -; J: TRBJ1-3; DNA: TGTGCCGGTAGACAGATCTCTGGAAACACCATATATTTT; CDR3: CAGRQISGNTIYF
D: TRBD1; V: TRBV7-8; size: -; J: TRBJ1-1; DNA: TGTGCCAGCAGCTTGAGGGACAGTATGGAAGGGGGCACTGAAGCTTTCTTT; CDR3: CASSLRDSMEGGTEAFF
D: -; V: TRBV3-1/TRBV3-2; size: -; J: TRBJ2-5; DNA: TGTGCCAGCAGCCCAAACAGGGAGACCCAGTACTTC; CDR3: CASSPNRETQYF
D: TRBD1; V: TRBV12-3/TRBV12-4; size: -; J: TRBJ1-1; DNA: TGTGCCAGCAGTGTACAGGGGGCGTATGAAGCTTTCTTT; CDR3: CASSVQGAYEAFF
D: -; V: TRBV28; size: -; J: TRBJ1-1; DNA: TGTGCCAGCAGCCAAGGACAGCTCGAAGCTTTCTTT; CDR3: CASSQGQLEAFF
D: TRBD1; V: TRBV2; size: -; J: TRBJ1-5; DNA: TGTGCCAGCACCCTGACAGGGGGTTTCAATCAGCCCCAGCATTTT; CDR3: CASTLTGGFNQPQHF
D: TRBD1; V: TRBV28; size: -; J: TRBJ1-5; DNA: TGTGCCAGCAGTTCTACAGGGGTTCAGCCCCAGCATTTT; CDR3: CASSSTGVQPQHF
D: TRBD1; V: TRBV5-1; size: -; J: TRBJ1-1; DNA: TGCGCCAGCACTATCCAGGGGGCGCACACTGAAGCTTTCTTT; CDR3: CASTIQGAHTEAFF
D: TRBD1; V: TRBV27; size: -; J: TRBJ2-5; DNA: TGTGCCAGCAGTCCTAGGACAGGGAAAGAGACCCAGTACTTC; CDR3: CASSPRTGKETQYF
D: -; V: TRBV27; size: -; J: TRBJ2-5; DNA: TGTGCCAGCAAGTGGTCGATGGGGCTTAGAGAGACCCAGTACTTC; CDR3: CASKWSMGLRETQYF
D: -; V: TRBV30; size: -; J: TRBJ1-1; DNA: TGTGCCTGGAGGCAGTATGGTGAAGCTTTCTTT; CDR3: CAWRQYGEAFF
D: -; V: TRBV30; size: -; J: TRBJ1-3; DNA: TGTGCCTGGACCGCGCACAGGGCGCACACCATATATTTT; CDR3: CAWTAHRAHTIYF
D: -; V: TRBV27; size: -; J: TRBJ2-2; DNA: TGTGCCAGCAGTCCGACCGATGGGGGGACCGGGGAGCTGTTTTTT; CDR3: CASSPTDGGTGELFF
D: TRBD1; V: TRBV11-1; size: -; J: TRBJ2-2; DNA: TGTGCCAGCAGCTTCAGACAGGGGGATGGCGGGGAGCTGTTTTTT; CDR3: CASSFRQGDGGELFF
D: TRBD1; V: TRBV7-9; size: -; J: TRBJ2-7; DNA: TGTGCCAGCAGCCAACAGGGGGTTAGCAACGAGCAGTACTTC; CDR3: CASSQQGVSNEQYF
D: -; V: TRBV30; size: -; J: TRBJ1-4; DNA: TGTGCCTGGACGTCCGGGATCACTAATGAAAAACTGTTTTTT; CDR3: CAWTSGITNEKLFF
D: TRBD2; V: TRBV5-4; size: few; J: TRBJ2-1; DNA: TGTGCCAGCAGCTTGGGTCTAGCGGACCTTAATGAGCAGTTCTTC; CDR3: CASSLGLADLNEQFF
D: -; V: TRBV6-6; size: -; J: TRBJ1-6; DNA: TGTGCCAGCAGCCCCCGGGGGGATAATTCACCCCTCCACTTT; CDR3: CASSPRGDNSPLHF
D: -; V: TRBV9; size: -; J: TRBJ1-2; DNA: TGTGCCAGCAGCGTATCCGGGGCTAACTATGGCTACACCTTC; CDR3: CASSVSGANYGYTF
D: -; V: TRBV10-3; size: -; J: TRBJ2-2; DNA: TGTGCCATCAGTGAGAGACAGAACACCGGGGAGCTGTTTTTT; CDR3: CAISERQNTGELFF
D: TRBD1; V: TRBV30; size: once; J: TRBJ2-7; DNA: TGTGCCTGGAGTGAGACAGGGGCCTACGAGCAGTACTTC; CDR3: CAWSETGAYEQYF
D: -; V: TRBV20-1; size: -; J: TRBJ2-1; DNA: TGCAGTGCTAGTAGGCCGCGGGCAAAGACCAACAATGAGCAGTTCTTC; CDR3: CSASRPRAKTNNEQFF
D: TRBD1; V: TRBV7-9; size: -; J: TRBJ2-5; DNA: TGTGCCAGCAGCTTAGGGGGACAGGGTCAAGAGACCCAGTACTTC; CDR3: CASSLGGQGQETQYF
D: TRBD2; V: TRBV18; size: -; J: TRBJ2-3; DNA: TGTGCCAGCTCACGGGCGGGAGGCAGCACAGATACGCAGTATTTT; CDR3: CASSRAGGSTDTQYF
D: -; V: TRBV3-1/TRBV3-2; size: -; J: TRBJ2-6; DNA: TGTGCCAGCAGCCATTTGCTCCCTAGCTCTGGGGCCAACGTCCTGACTTTC; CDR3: CASSHLLPSSGANVLTF
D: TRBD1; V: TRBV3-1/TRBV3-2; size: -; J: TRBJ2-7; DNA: TGTGCCAGCAGCCCGTCGGGGACAGGGGTAATGGGCGAGCAGTACTTC; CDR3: CASSPSGTGVMGEQYF
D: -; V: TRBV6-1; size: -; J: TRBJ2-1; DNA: TGTGCCAGCAGTGAAGGCGGGTCTTTTCGCGAGCAGTTCTTC; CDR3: CASSEGGSFREQFF
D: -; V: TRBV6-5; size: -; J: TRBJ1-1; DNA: TGTGCCAGCAGATACCGGATGGGCGCAGGGACTGAAGCTTTCTTT; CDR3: CASRYRMGAGTEAFF
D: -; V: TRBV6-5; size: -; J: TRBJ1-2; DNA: TGTGCCAGCAAACTCGGGGAATTTAACTATGGCTACACCTTC; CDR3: CASKLGEFNYGYTF
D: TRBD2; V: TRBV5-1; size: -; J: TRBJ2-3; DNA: TGCGCCAGCAGACGGGGGACTAGCGAACAAATCACAGATACGCAGTATTTT; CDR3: CASRRGTSEQITDTQYF
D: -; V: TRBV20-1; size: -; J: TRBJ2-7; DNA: TGCAGTGCTAGTGGCGAGTCCTACGAGCAGTACTTC; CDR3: CSASGESYEQYF
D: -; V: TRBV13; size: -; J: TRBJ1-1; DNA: TGTGCCAGCAGCTTAGCCCGGTTGAACACTGAAGCTTTCTTT; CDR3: CASSLARLNTEAFF
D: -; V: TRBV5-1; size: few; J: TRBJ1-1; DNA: TGCGCCAGCAGCTTGGTAGCGGGAGACACTGAAGCTTTCTTT; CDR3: CASSLVAGDTEAFF
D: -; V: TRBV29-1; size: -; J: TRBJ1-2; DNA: TGCACCGGGGGGGAGAAGAACTATGGCTACACCTTC; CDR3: CTGGEKNYGYTF